The rows below give T cell receptor beta chains drawn from one sample of a study of OX40 agonist ivuxolimab in advanced cancers. The protocol was immunoSEQ multiplex PCR, while the TCRdb copy is restricted to in-frame clones and leaves out a portion. This sample carries roughly 35,000 clones, roughly 86% of them seen once, and the ten largest clones take approximately 2.4%. This specimen consisted of CD4+ or CD8+ T cells sorted from blood, obtained in a trial of the OX40 agonist ivuxolimab. The source of these receptors is an adult with an advanced solid tumor such as melanoma, head and neck, liver or kidney cancer. CDR3s include the opening cysteine and the closing phenylalanine or tryptophan. A D gene is named only where the DNA matches it firmly. Size is omitted from some rows. Given values are once, few, many or a class for expanded clones.

d_call,v_call,j_call,clone_size,cdr3_aa,cdr3_nt
TRBD2,TRBV19,TRBJ2-1,NA,CASTVAGGPRGEQFF,TGTGCCAGTACCGTAGCGGGGGGGCCAAGGGGTGAGCAGTTCTTC
NA,TRBV9,TRBJ1-2,NA,CASSVLGSGSSNGYTF,TGTGCCAGCAGCGTCTTGGGTTCGGGCAGTTCTAATGGCTACACCTTC
NA,TRBV5-1,TRBJ1-5,NA,CASSPRGYSNQPQHF,TGCGCCAGCAGCCCACGAGGATATAGCAATCAGCCCCAGCATTTT
TRBD1,TRBV6-1,TRBJ1-2,NA,CATSGGGYTF,TGTGCCACCTCAGGGGGGGGCTACACCTTC
NA,TRBV6-1,TRBJ1-6,NA,CASTLATVNSPLHF,TGTGCCAGCACACTCGCGACGGTTAATTCACCCCTCCACTTT
NA,TRBV20-1,TRBJ1-5,NA,CSARDREFQHF,TGCAGTGCTAGAGATCGGGAGTTCCAGCATTTT
TRBD2,TRBV7-2,TRBJ2-1,NA,CASSWTSGGFNEQFF,TGTGCCAGCAGCTGGACTAGCGGGGGATTTAATGAGCAGTTCTTC
TRBD1,TRBV7-8,TRBJ1-1,NA,CASSSSGTGASGAFF,TGTGCCAGCAGCTCCTCCGGGACAGGGGCGAGTGGAGCTTTCTTT
NA,TRBV7-2,TRBJ1-2,NA,CASSLEATDYGYTF,TGTGCCAGCAGCTTGGAGGCAACAGACTATGGCTACACCTTC
NA,TRBV27,TRBJ2-5,NA,CASSLMAGQETQYF,TGTGCCAGCAGTCTCATGGCGGGACAAGAGACCCAGTACTTC
NA,TRBV5-4,TRBJ1-2,NA,CASSQGAPTNYGYTF,TGTGCCAGCAGCCAAGGGGCCCCAACTAACTATGGCTACACCTTC
TRBD2,TRBV6-5,TRBJ2-7,NA,CASSSPGLGAEQYF,TGTGCCAGCAGCTCCCCGGGACTAGGGGCCGAGCAGTACTTC
TRBD1,TRBV5-1,TRBJ1-2,NA,CASSSQGTEGGYTF,TGCGCCAGCAGCTCCCAAGGGACAGAGGGTGGCTACACCTTC
NA,TRBV7-2,TRBJ1-3,NA,CASSFNTAGNTIYF,TGTGCCAGCAGCTTTAATACAGCTGGAAACACCATATATTTT
TRBD1,TRBV5-4,TRBJ1-2,NA,CASSITGGNYGYTF,TGTGCCAGCAGCATCACAGGGGGTAACTATGGCTACACCTTC
TRBD1,TRBV5-5,TRBJ1-2,NA,CASSPGQGADYGYTF,TGTGCCAGCAGCCCCGGACAGGGGGCGGACTATGGCTACACCTTC
NA,TRBV18,TRBJ1-6,NA,CASSPPGTTSPLHF,TGTGCCAGCTCACCGCCAGGGACGACTTCACCCCTCCACTTT
TRBD2,TRBV9,TRBJ2-7,NA,CASSAGDSYEQYF,TGTGCCAGCTCAGCGGGGGACTCCTACGAGCAGTACTTC
TRBD1,TRBV11-2,TRBJ2-1,NA,CASSFYGQGGLHEQFF,TGTGCCAGCAGCTTCTACGGACAGGGGGGATTGCATGAGCAGTTCTTC
TRBD1,TRBV14,TRBJ1-2,NA,CASSQGQGNGYTF,TGTGCCAGCAGCCAGGGACAGGGGAATGGCTACACCTTC
TRBD1,TRBV5-1,TRBJ1-5,NA,CVSSFDGTANQPQHF,TGCGTCAGCAGCTTCGACGGGACAGCGAATCAGCCCCAGCATTTT
TRBD1,TRBV9,TRBJ2-1,NA,CASSASLQGHIGNEQFF,TGTGCCAGCAGCGCCAGTTTACAGGGGCATATCGGGAATGAGCAGTTCTTC
NA,TRBV11-2,TRBJ2-2,NA,CASSLGLPNTGELFF,TGTGCCAGCAGCTTGGGACTTCCGAACACCGGGGAGCTGTTTTTT
TRBD1,TRBV2,TRBJ2-7,NA,CASRAGGEQYF,TGTGCCAGCAGGGCAGGGGGCGAGCAGTACTTC
NA,TRBV4-2,TRBJ2-3,NA,CASSQRSDTQYF,TGTGCCAGCAGCCAAAGATCAGATACGCAGTATTTT
NA,TRBV5-5,TRBJ2-1,NA,CASIRPGAPNEQFF,TGTGCCAGCATCCGCCCGGGGGCCCCCAATGAGCAGTTCTTC
NA,TRBV10-3,TRBJ2-5,NA,CAISESQGQETQYF,TGTGCCATCAGTGAGTCGCAGGGTCAAGAGACCCAGTACTTC
NA,TRBV5-1,TRBJ1-1,NA,CASSLGGINSEAFF,TGCGCCAGCAGCTTAGGGGGGATTAACTCTGAAGCTTTCTTT
TRBD2,TRBV19,TRBJ2-2,few,CASSIGRGGVNTGELFF,TGTGCCAGTAGTATAGGACGCGGGGGGGTGAACACCGGGGAGCTGTTTTTT
NA,TRBV20-1,TRBJ1-4,NA,CSAGGVEKLFF,TGCAGTGCTGGGGGTGTTGAAAAACTGTTTTTT
NA,TRBV7-9,TRBJ2-7,few,CASSSPDVWGQYF,TGTGCCAGCAGCTCCCCAGACGTTTGGGGGCAGTACTTC
TRBD2,TRBV10-3,TRBJ2-3,NA,CAIRGLAGSTDTQYF,TGTGCCATCAGGGGCCTAGCGGGCTCCACAGATACGCAGTATTTT
TRBD1,TRBV30,TRBJ1-3,NA,CAWSGTGGRNTIYF,TGTGCCTGGAGTGGGACAGGGGGCCGAAACACCATATATTTT
NA,TRBV21-1,TRBJ1-5,NA,CASRGQGHSNQPQHF,TGTGCCAGCAGAGGACAGGGCCATAGCAATCAGCCCCAGCATTTT
TRBD1,TRBV2,TRBJ2-7,NA,CASSDWTGSYEQYF,TGTGCCAGCAGTGATTGGACAGGCTCCTACGAGCAGTACTTC
NA,TRBV4-3,TRBJ2-5,NA,CASSPEVLETQYF,TGCGCCAGCAGCCCAGAAGTCCTAGAGACCCAGTACTTC
TRBD1,TRBV7-3,TRBJ2-1,NA,CASSLGTGGNDEQFF,TGTGCCAGCAGCTTAGGGACAGGGGGCAACGATGAGCAGTTCTTC
TRBD1,TRBV9,TRBJ2-5,NA,CASSGQGAGETQYF,TGTGCCAGCAGCGGGCAGGGGGCTGGGGAGACCCAGTACTTC
NA,TRBV18,TRBJ1-2,NA,CASSLTGDYGYTF,TGTGCCAGCTCACTGACAGGTGACTATGGCTACACCTTC
NA,TRBV7-2,TRBJ1-3,NA,CASSQGLSGNTIYF,TGTGCCAGCAGCCAGGGGCTCTCTGGAAACACCATATATTTT
NA,TRBV4-3,TRBJ1-1,NA,CASSQDPGRETEAFF,TGCGCCAGCAGCCAAGATCCGGGCAGGGAAACTGAAGCTTTCTTT
NA,TRBV9,TRBJ1-2,NA,CASSVGWGSPTNYGYTF,TGTGCCAGCAGCGTAGGTTGGGGGTCCCCTACTAACTATGGCTACACCTTC
TRBD1,TRBV10-3,TRBJ1-4,NA,CAISEPQGAKLFF,TGTGCCATCAGTGAACCACAGGGGGCAAAACTGTTTTTT
TRBD1,TRBV5-1,TRBJ2-3,NA,CASSFPLDRAMTDTQYF,TGCGCCAGCAGCTTTCCCCTAGACAGGGCTATGACAGATACGCAGTATTTT
NA,TRBV7-2,TRBJ2-3,once,CASIGYRTDTQYF,TGTGCCAGCATAGGCTACCGCACAGATACGCAGTATTTT
NA,TRBV2,TRBJ2-1,NA,CASTIERTAYNEQFF,TGTGCCAGCACTATCGAAAGGACAGCCTACAATGAGCAGTTCTTC
TRBD2,TRBV19,TRBJ2-1,NA,CASSLAGGRVSYNEQFF,TGTGCCAGTAGCCTAGCGGGGGGGCGTGTCTCCTACAATGAGCAGTTCTTC
NA,TRBV6-5,TRBJ1-2,few,CASSYGGSNYGYTF,TGTGCCAGCAGTTACGGGGGATCAAACTATGGCTACACCTTC
NA,TRBV6-6,TRBJ1-2,NA,CASSPPSREEEGYTF,TGTGCCAGCAGTCCCCCCAGCAGGGAAGAGGAGGGCTACACCTTC
NA,TRBV5-8,TRBJ1-2,NA,CASSFTRRDTYGYTF,TGTGCCAGCAGTTTCACTCGGCGGGACACCTATGGCTACACCTTC
NA,TRBV5-6,TRBJ1-2,once,CASSVPGGRGNYGYTF,TGTGCCAGCAGCGTACCTGGAGGGAGGGGGAACTATGGCTACACCTTC